This T cell receptor beta chain emerged from a study of cytomegalovirus exposure and HLA in healthy donors. Broader study findings: Several V segments, TRBV6-2 and TRBV6-3 among them, could not be told apart and were dropped. When analyzed later, a missense DCLRE1C variant was found to be linked to TCR beta V- and J-gene trimming. Most of the TCR beta V segments (in an earlier analysis) were productive either about 90% or about 30% of the time. Versus the roughly 700-donor mean, an Asian-associated ancestry cluster reportedly showed fewer N-insertions in a later analysis.

On this clone itself: Antigen unknown.

13 Jbeta primers and 60 Vbeta primers were used for the PCR. Sequenced by immunoSEQ multiplex PCR; TCRdb stores in-frame clones only, minus some. The sample carries around 130,000 clones, about 78% recorded once. The CDR3 extends over 15 amino acids. The source material was PBMCs. This receptor was obtained from a human donor in good health. The chain has TRBV21-1 and TRBJ1-6. TRBV21-1 is termed a pseudogene. This CDR3 reads CASSKEGFANSPLHF. DNA for the CDR3: TGTGCCAGCAGCAAGGAGGGTTTTGCAAATTCACCCCTCCACTTT.